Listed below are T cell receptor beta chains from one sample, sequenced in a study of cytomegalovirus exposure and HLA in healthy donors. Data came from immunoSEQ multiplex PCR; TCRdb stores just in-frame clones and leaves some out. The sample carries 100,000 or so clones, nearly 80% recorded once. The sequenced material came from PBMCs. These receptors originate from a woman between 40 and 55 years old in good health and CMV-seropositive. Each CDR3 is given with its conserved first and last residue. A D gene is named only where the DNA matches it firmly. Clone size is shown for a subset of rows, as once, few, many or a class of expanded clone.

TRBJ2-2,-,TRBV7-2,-,TGTGCCAGCAGTCAACGACAGCTACTCACCGGGGAGCTGTTTTTT,CASSQRQLLTGELFF
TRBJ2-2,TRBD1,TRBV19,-,TGTGCCAGTAGTATTGGGACAGGGGGCGCCGGGGAGCTGTTTTTT,CASSIGTGGAGELFF
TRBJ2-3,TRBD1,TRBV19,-,TGTGCCACACAGACAGGGGGCACAGATACGCAGTATTTT,CATQTGGTDTQYF
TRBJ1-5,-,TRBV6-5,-,TGTGCCAGCAGCAACAGGGTTTATCAGCCCCAGCATTTT,CASSNRVYQPQHF
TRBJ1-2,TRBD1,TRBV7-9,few,TGTGCCAGCAGCCCATACGACAGGGTGGTTGGCTACACCTTC,CASSPYDRVVGYTF
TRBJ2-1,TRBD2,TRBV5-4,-,TGTGCCAGCAGCCCCAGCGGGAACAATGAGCAGTTCTTC,CASSPSGNNEQFF
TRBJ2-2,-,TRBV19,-,TGTGCCAGTATCGCCGGGGACACCGGGGAGCTGTTTTTT,CASIAGDTGELFF
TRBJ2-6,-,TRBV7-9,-,TGTTCCAGCAATCCTCCTGGGGCCAACGTCCTGACTTTC,CSSNPPGANVLTF
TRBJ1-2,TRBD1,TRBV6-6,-,TGTGCCAGCAGACACCGGGACAGGGGGCACTACACCTTC,CASRHRDRGHYTF
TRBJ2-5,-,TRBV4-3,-,TGCGCCAGCAGCCAAGCGGGAGCTGGGCAAGAGACCCAGTACTTC,CASSQAGAGQETQYF
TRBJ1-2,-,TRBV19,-,TGTGCCAGTAGTATAGGGGCCTCTAACTATGGCTACACCTTC,CASSIGASNYGYTF
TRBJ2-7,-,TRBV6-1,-,TGTGCCAGCAGGTACAAGGGGCAGGACTCCTACGAGCAGTACTTC,CASRYKGQDSYEQYF
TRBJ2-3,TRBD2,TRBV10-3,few,TGTGCCATCCGGGAGGTGCCTAGCACAGATACGCAGTATTTT,CAIREVPSTDTQYF
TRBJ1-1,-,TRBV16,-,TGTGCCAGCAGCCCCGACACGAACACTGAAGCTTTCTTT,CASSPDTNTEAFF
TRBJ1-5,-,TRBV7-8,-,TGTGCCAGCAGCTTAGACCACAGTAGCAATCAGCCCCAGCATTTT,CASSLDHSSNQPQHF
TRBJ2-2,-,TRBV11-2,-,TGTGCCAGCAGCTTAGCGGACTATAACACCGGGGAGCTGTTTTTT,CASSLADYNTGELFF
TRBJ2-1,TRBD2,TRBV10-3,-,TGTGCCATCAGTTTCGGGACTAGCGGGATATATGAGCAGTTCTTC,CAISFGTSGIYEQFF
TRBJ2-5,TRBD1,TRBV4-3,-,TGCGCCAGCAGCCAAATACAGGGGCCCCAAGAGACCCAGTACTTC,CASSQIQGPQETQYF
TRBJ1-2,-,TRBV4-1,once,TGCGCCAGCAGCCAAGAAGGAGGGGCGTCCAGATTTGGCTACACCTTC,CASSQEGGASRFGYTF
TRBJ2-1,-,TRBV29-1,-,TGCAGCGTTGGCCAGACAGGCCTAGCGGACTACAATGAGCAGTTCTTC,CSVGQTGLADYNEQFF
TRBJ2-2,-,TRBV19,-,TGTGCCAGTAGGATCGACGGGGGCACCGGGGAGCTGTTTTTT,CASRIDGGTGELFF
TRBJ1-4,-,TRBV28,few,TGTGCCAGCACCCCGTCATGGGGAGCTAATGAAAAACTGTTTTTT,CASTPSWGANEKLFF
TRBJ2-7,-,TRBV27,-,TGTGCCAGCAGTTTCTCGTCCCCCCGAAGGGGAGAGCAGTACTTC,CASSFSSPRRGEQYF
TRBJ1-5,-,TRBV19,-,TGTGCCAGCACCTGGGGGGGACAGCCCCAGCATTTT,CASTWGGQPQHF
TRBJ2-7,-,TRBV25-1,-,TGTGCCAGCAGTGGGACTGCCAGCTCCTACGAGCAGTACTTC,CASSGTASSYEQYF
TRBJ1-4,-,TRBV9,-,TGTGCCAGCAGCGCAAGTTCACAGGGTGCTAATGAAAAACTGTTTTTT,CASSASSQGANEKLFF
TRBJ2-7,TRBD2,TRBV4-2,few,TGTGCCAGCAGCATTGGCCTAGCGGGAGGGCCCGCCGAGCAGTACTTC,CASSIGLAGGPAEQYF
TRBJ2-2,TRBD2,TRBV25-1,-,TGTGCCAGCAGTGAATGGAGCGGGATGGCGGTCGGGGAGCTGTTTTTT,CASSEWSGMAVGELFF
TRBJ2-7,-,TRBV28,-,TGTGCCAGCTTGAGGCCCGGGTCCTACGAGCAGTACTTC,CASLRPGSYEQYF
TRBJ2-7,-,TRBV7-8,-,TGTGCCAGCAGCTTGTCGACAAGCTACGAGCAGTACTTC,CASSLSTSYEQYF
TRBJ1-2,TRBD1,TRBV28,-,TGTGCCAGCAGTCCGACGCGCTCCAGGGGGTATAACTATGGCTACACCTTC,CASSPTRSRGYNYGYTF
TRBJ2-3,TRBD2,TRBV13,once,TGTGCCAGCAGCTCGCCCGCCGGGACTAGCCCCACAGATACGCAGTATTTT,CASSSPAGTSPTDTQYF
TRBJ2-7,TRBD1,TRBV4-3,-,TGCGCCAGCAGCCAAGATATCCAGGGGGCGAGATACGAGCAGTACTTC,CASSQDIQGARYEQYF
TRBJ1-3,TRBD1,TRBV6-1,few,TGTGCCAGCAGGCGGGACAGCCAACCTGGAAACACCATATATTTT,CASRRDSQPGNTIYF
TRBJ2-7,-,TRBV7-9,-,TGTTCCAGCAGCTTAGGGCCAGGCGAGCAGTACTTC,CSSSLGPGEQYF
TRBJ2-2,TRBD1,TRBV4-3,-,TGCGCCAGCAGCCACGGGACAGGGGGCGCCGGGGAGCTGTTTTTT,CASSHGTGGAGELFF
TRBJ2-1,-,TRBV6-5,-,TGTGCCAGCAGTTTGACCGGGTCCAGAGTAGATGAGCAGTTCTTC,CASSLTGSRVDEQFF
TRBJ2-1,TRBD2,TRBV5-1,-,TGCGCCAGCAGCTCGACAGGAGTTCTAGCGGGAGTTGAGCAGTTCTTC,CASSSTGVLAGVEQFF
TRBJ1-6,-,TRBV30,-,TGTGCCTGGACCAACCGGTATAATTCACCCCTCCACTTT,CAWTNRYNSPLHF
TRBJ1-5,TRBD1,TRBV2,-,TGTGCCAGCAGCGATACAGGGGGCCGGCAGCCCCAGCATTTT,CASSDTGGRQPQHF
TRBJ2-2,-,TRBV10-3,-,TGTGCCATCAGTTGGGAGGCCGGGGAGCTGTTTTTT,CAISWEAGELFF